This entry lists 25 T cell receptor beta chains sequenced from one sample in a study of STAT3 mutations in large granular lymphocyte leukemia. No antigen is known for these receptors. General study points: Every T-cell large granular lymphocyte leukemia patient had at least one immunodominant TCR beta clonotype.

The protocol was immunoSEQ multiplex PCR, while the TCRdb copy is restricted to in-frame clones and leaves out a portion. The sample records 40,000 to 50,000 clones, 80% to 90% being singletons. The sequenced sample was PBMCs. These receptors all stem from a human donor with T large granular lymphocyte leukemia. Some clones in this sample may be carry-over from other donors' samples.

This clone has a single count. The rearrangement links TRBV19 to TRBJ2-1; 12 bases match TRBD2. Germline V gene sequence: CDR1 LNHDA, CDR2 SQIVND (reference sequence). J was trimmed by 5 bases and V by 6 bases; bases with no gene match: 5. CDR3 length: 15 residues. CDR3 region: CASREGLAGNNEQFF. In DNA, the CDR3 is TGTGCCAGTAGGGAAGGACTAGCGGGGAACAATGAGCAGTTCTTC.

This clone was seen a single time. The J gene is TRBJ1-2, the V gene TRBV19; D remains ambiguous. Germline CDR1 is LNHDA and CDR2 is SQIVND (reference sequence). The V end was cut by 3 bases, the J end by 8 bases, with 16 bases between. CDR3 length equals 14 residues. This chain's CDR3 is CASSMTLVGLGYTF. The CDR3 DNA sequence: TGTGCCAGTAGTATGACTCTTGTGGGCCTGGGCTACACCTTC.

In DNA form, the CDR3 reads TGTGCCAGCAGCCTCAGATCCGCGAACACCGGGGAGCTGTTTTTT. Translated, it gives CASSLRSANTGELFF. The rearrangement joins TRBV11-2 to TRBJ2-2; D gene ambiguous. Germline V gene lookup returns CDR1 SGHAT and CDR2 FQNNGV. The CDR3 is 15 residues long. The ends were cut back, 5 bases at V and 0 bases at J, with 10 bases in the middle. The variable domain in full, with the rest retrieved from reference TRBV11-2 and TRBJ2-2, is EAGVAQSPRYKIIEKRQSVAFWCNPISGHATLYWYQQILGQGPKLLIQFQNNGVVDDSQLPKDRFSAERLKGVDSTLKIQPAKLEDSAVYLCASSLRSANTGELFFGEGSRLTVL.

This sequence joins TRBV1 and TRBJ1-6. TRBV1 is a known pseudogene. The CDR3 spans 16 residues. The CDR3 DNA follows: TGCACCAGCAGCCCCCCGGGGAGAGGACGAGATTCACCCCTCCACTTT. Translating it yields CTSSPPGRGRDSPLHF.

The chain couples TRBV5-6 to TRBJ1-4; no clear D. Between the trimmed V and J ends, which lost 3 bases and 12 bases, there was a span of 12 bases. Germline values: CDR1 SGHDT, CDR2 YYEEEE. CDR3 length equals 12 residues. The CDR3 nucleotides are TGTGCCAGCAGCTCCCCCGGGTCGCAACTGTTTTTT. Translating it yields CASSSPGSQLFF.

The rearrangement uses TRBV28 and TRBJ2-7, with 11 bases identical to TRBD2. The CDR3 covers 18 residues. J lost 4 bases, V lost 5 bases, and 16 bases had no gene match. Germline V gene sequence: CDR1 MDHEN, CDR2 SYDVKM. The CDR3 bases are TGTGCCAGCAGTGGACGCCGACGACTAGCGGGGACTTCTTACGAGCAGTACGTC. Protein: CASSGRRRLAGTSYEQYV.

This clone was observed a handful of times. The rearrangement uses TRBV18 and TRBJ2-7; D remains ambiguous. This CDR3 has 13 residues. The V and J ends lost 5 bases and 4 bases respectively, with 12 bases between them. Germline V CDR1 and CDR2: KGHSH, LQKENI. The CDR3 DNA reads as TGTGCCAGCTCAATCTCGGACGGGTACGAGCAGTACGTC. Its translation: CASSISDGYEQYV.

V gene TRBV5-1 combines with J gene TRBJ2-2, with 9 bases fitting TRBD1. V lost 4 bases and J lost 4; bases outside the gene matches: 2. The germline gives CDR1 SGHRS, CDR2 YFSETQ. The CDR3 spans 14 residues. In DNA form, the CDR3 reads TGCGCCAGCAGCGGGACAGGGACCACCGGGGAGCTGTTTTTT. It codes for CASSGTGTTGELFF.

This chain connects TRBV28 to TRBJ2-3, with D possibly being TRBD2 (5 bases). CDR1 MDHEN and CDR2 SYDVKM come from the germline V gene. The V end was cut by 6 bases, the J end by 1 base, with 14 bases between. This CDR3 contains 15 residues. The DNA of the CDR3 is TGTGCCAGCAGCTCGTCTAGCCGGGGCACAGATACGCAGTATTTT. This codes for CASSSSSRGTDTQYF.

The CDR3 reads CASSPLGQGNNSPLHF. For the CDR3, the DNA is TGTGCCAGCAGCCCACTCGGGCAGGGTAATAATTCACCCCTCCACTTT. The chain links TRBV28 to TRBJ1-6; D perhaps matches TRBD1 (5 bases). The V gene's germline CDR1 is MDHEN and CDR2 SYDVKM. V lost 6 bases to trimming and J lost 5 bases, with 17 bases between them. The CDR3 sequence is 16 residues long. The variable domain in full, completed from reference TRBV28 and TRBJ1-6, reads DVKVTQSSRYLVKRTGEKVFLECVQDMDHENMFWYRQDPGLGLRLIYFSYDVKMKEKGDIPEGYSVSREKKERFSLILESASTNQTSMYLCASSPLGQGNNSPLHFGNGTRLTVT.

This rearrangement joins TRBV19 to TRBJ2-5, with 9 bases aligning to TRBD1. The CDR3 contains 14 residues. Germline-derived CDR1 and CDR2 are LNHDA and SQIVND (reference sequence). V dropped 6 bases and J dropped 6; count of bases not matched to a gene: 8. The CDR3 sequence: CASSMTGTGKTQYF. CDR3 bases: TGTGCCAGTAGCATGACCGGGACAGGGAAGACCCAGTACTTC. The complete variable domain, with remaining parts taken from reference TRBV19 and TRBJ2-5, reads DGGITQSPKYLFRKEGQNVTLSCEQNLNHDAMYWYRQDPGQGLRLIYYSQIVNDFQKGDIAEGYSVSREKKESFPLTVTSAQKNPTAFYLCASSMTGTGKTQYFGPGTRLLVL.

V is TRBV29-1 and J is TRBJ1-2; 7 bases fit TRBD1. CDR1 is SQVTM, CDR2 ANQGSEA, per germline. Trimming at V came to 7 bases and at J to 4 bases, leaving 3 bases not matched to a gene. The CDR3 contains 11 residues. CDR3: CSAGQAYGYTF. The CDR3 coding sequence is TGCAGCGCAGGACAGGCCTATGGCTACACCTTC.

The genes are TRBV6-5 and TRBJ1-1; a weak D match, TRBD1 (5 bases). The CDR3 is 13 amino acids. The germline CDR1 and CDR2 sequences are MNHEY and SVGAGI. V was trimmed by 7 bases and J by 0 bases, leaving 9 bases between them. This chain's CDR3 is CASKRTLNTEAFF. Here the CDR3 DNA reads TGTGCCAGCAAGAGGACACTGAACACTGAAGCTTTCTTT.

The V call is TRBV29-1, the J call TRBJ2-6, with a tentative D call TRBD1 (6 bases). There are 13 residues in the CDR3. V gave up 8 bases and J gave up 4 bases, with 12 bases separating them. CDR1 and CDR2 (germline): SQVTM, ANQGSEA. CDR3 in DNA: TGCAGCACAACAGGGTCCGGGGCCAACGTCCTGACTTTC. Translating gives CSTTGSGANVLTF.

This chain links TRBV6-5 with TRBJ1-2; D may be TRBD1 (6 bases). CDR3 length: 13 residues. Trimming cost V 7 bases and J 4 bases, with 13 bases left between them. CDR1 and CDR2 (germline): MNHEY, SVGAGI. This chain's CDR3 is CASTQGGSYGYTF. As DNA, the CDR3 is TGTGCCAGCACCCAAGGGGGGAGCTATGGCTACACCTTC.

The J gene is TRBJ2-2, the V gene TRBV29-1, with D perhaps matching TRBD1 or TRBD2 (5 bases each). The V gene lost 6 bases and the J gene lost 5 bases, with 22 bases spanning the gap. Germline-derived CDR1 and CDR2 are SQVTM and ANQGSEA. There are 16 residues in the CDR3. The DNA for the CDR3 is TGCAGCGTATATGCTGGTTGGGGCCGGGGTACCGGGGAGCTGTTTTTT. It is translated as CSVYAGWGRGTGELFF.

This chain connects TRBV4-3 to TRBJ2-5, with D perhaps TRBD1 (7 bases). The CDR3 runs 15 residues. Germline V gene data show CDR1 as LGHNA and CDR2 as YSLEER. V lost 0 bases, J lost 5 bases, and 13 bases lay in between. CDR3 amino acids: CASSQDARGDETQYF. The CDR3 nucleotides read TGCGCCAGCAGCCAAGATGCCAGGGGGGACGAGACCCAGTACTTC.

The V and J genes are TRBV5-6 and TRBJ1-2; a possible D gene is TRBD1 (6 bases). The CDR3 spans 14 residues. The germline V and J ends were trimmed by 4 bases and 6 bases, with 16 bases remaining between them. CDR1 SGHDT and CDR2 YYEEEE come from the germline V gene. CDR3 coding DNA: TGTGCCAGCAGCGTTGCTACAGGGTCGGATGGCTACACCTTC. This translates into CASSVATGSDGYTF.

The J gene is TRBJ1-6, the V gene TRBV28; maybe TRBD1 (5 bases). Trimming took off 7 bases at V and 7 bases at J, with 17 bases between the two ends. From germline, CDR1 is MDHEN and CDR2 SYDVKM. The CDR3 spans 15 residues. CDR3 protein: CASKRSGTPNSPLHF. In nucleotides, the CDR3 is TGTGCCAGCAAGAGGTCCGGGACCCCGAATTCACCCCTCCACTTT.

The table lists this clone with a count of one. The chain combines TRBV5-1 with TRBJ1-5; 7 nucleotides align to TRBD1. CDR1 is SGHRS and CDR2 is YFSETQ in the germline V gene. The CDR3 has 16 residues. V shed 2 bases, J shed 2 bases, and the junction held 7 bases outside the gene matches. The CDR3 sequence is CASSLGLTGGNQPQHF. In nucleotides, the CDR3 is TGCGCCAGCAGCTTAGGTCTCACAGGGGGCAATCAGCCCCAGCATTTT.

This clone was recorded once. The rearrangement uses TRBV29-1 and TRBJ1-3, with D possibly matching TRBD1 (5 bases). The CDR3 covers 13 residues. V was trimmed by 5 bases and J by 0 bases, leaving 8 bases between them. From germline, CDR1 is SQVTM and CDR2 ANQGSEA. This CDR3 reads CSVLRGSGNTIYF. CDR3 sequence (DNA): TGCAGCGTTTTGAGGGGCTCTGGAAACACCATATATTTT. The whole variable domain, filled in from reference TRBV29-1 and TRBJ1-3, reads SAVISQKPSRDICQRGTSLTIQCQVDSQVTMMFWYRQQPGQSLTLIATANQGSEATYESGFVIDKFPISRPNLTFSTLTVSNMSPEDSSIYLCSVLRGSGNTIYFGEGSWLTVV.

This CDR3 reads CASSPLGTWTDNEKLFF. CDR3 DNA: TGTGCCAGCTCACCACTTGGAACTTGGACAGACAATGAAAAACTGTTTTTT. The chain recombines TRBV18 with TRBJ1-4; maybe TRBD1 (6 bases). With 1 base removed from V and 5 bases from J, the gap between germline ends came to 17 bases. The germline V gene has CDR1 KGHSH and CDR2 LQKENI. The CDR3 consists of 17 residues.

The gene calls are TRBV7-9 and TRBJ2-1; maybe TRBD2 (6 bases). This CDR3 is 16 amino acids long. V was clipped by 0 bases and J by 7 bases, with 16 bases between them. Germline V lookup: CDR1 SEHNR, CDR2 FQNEAQ (reference sequence). The chain's CDR3 is CASSLAGGSSGNEQFF. For the CDR3, the DNA is TGTGCCAGCAGCTTAGCGGGGGGTTCTTCGGGTAATGAGCAGTTCTTC.

This clone was counted a few times. This rearrangement joins TRBV10-2 to TRBJ1-2, with 10 bases aligning to TRBD1. The CDR3 loop spans 13 amino acids. Germline trimming cut 8 bases from V and 4 bases from J; bases unmatched to any gene: 4. The germline V gene encodes CDR1 WSHSY and CDR2 SAAADI. CDR3 region: CASGQGGPYGYTF. In nucleotides, the CDR3 is TGCGCCAGCGGACAGGGGGGACCCTATGGCTACACCTTC.

The rearrangement links TRBV29-1 to TRBJ2-2; the D is unclear. V was pared by 4 bases and J by 2 bases, with 8 bases between. This CDR3 is 13 amino acids long. Germline V gene sequence: CDR1 SQVTM, CDR2 ANQGSEA. CDR3 region: CSVGHGNTGELFF. DNA of the CDR3: TGCAGCGTTGGACATGGAAACACCGGGGAGCTGTTTTTT.